This T cell receptor beta chain came from a study of early T cells in non-severe SARS-CoV-2 infection. Turning to the study itself: Sequencing used unsorted whole-blood bulk RNA, so chains lack pairing.

Trimming took 2 bases from V and 3 from J, leaving 8 bases between them. The CDR3 covers 13 residues. The germline V gene has CDR1 MNHNS and CDR2 SASEGT. TCRdb passed the 5' RACE reads through MiXCR, listing each CDR3 protein once. The sample records tens of thousands of distinct CDR3 sequences, roughly 5.8% being singletons. There are a few counts of this clonotype. This chain connects TRBV6-1 to TRBJ2-7; possible D gene TRBD1, 7 bases. The material sequenced was whole blood. The sequence derives from an adult who was a healthcare worker with PCR-confirmed SARS-CoV-2 infection or an uninfected control (not recorded which). CDR3 nucleotides: TGTGCCAGCAGTGAACAGGGGGGCTACGAGCAGTACTTC. It encodes CASSEQGGYEQYF.